The clone carrying this T cell receptor (beta chain) was observed a handful of times. Its specificity is unknown. Individual cDNA molecules received unique molecular identifiers during library preparation. TCRdb ran MiXCR on the 5' RACE reads and lists one entry per CDR3 protein. The data hold about 33,000 distinct CDR3 sequences, with more than 5% observed a single time. These data come from a study of early T cells in non-severe SARS-CoV-2 infection. At the level of the study: Chains stayed unpaired after sequencing of bulk RNA from unsorted whole blood. Study-wide results and caveats: VDJdb matching, biased toward anti-spike CD8 responses, missed private and CD4 specificities.

Specimen: whole blood. The sequence was obtained from an adult who was a healthcare worker with PCR-confirmed SARS-CoV-2 infection or an uninfected control (not recorded which).

The CDR3 loop reads CSARDLDRNTEAFF. In DNA form, the CDR3 reads TGCAGTGCTAGAGATCTTGACCGAAACACTGAAGCTTTCTTT. The V and J genes are TRBV20-1 and TRBJ1-1; D gene unclear. V lost 0 bases to trimming and J lost 2 bases, with 10 bases between them. Germline CDR1 DFQATT, CDR2 SNEGSKA (reference sequence). The CDR3 length is 14 residues.